These 29 T cell receptor beta chains came from one sample sequenced in a study of early T cells in non-severe SARS-CoV-2 infection. Via MiXCR, TCRdb re-called the 5' RACE reads, giving one row per CDR3 protein. The repertoire holds roughly 75,000 distinct CDR3 sequences, with more than 7.5% as singletons. The sequencing sample was made of whole blood. These receptor sequences come from an adult who was a healthcare worker with PCR-confirmed SARS-CoV-2 infection or an uninfected control (not recorded which).

This chain uses TRBV29-1 with TRBJ1-6; D possibly corresponds to TRBD1 (6 bases). Trimming took off 6 bases at V and 6 bases at J, with 12 bases between the two ends. Germline-derived CDR1 and CDR2 are SQVTM and ANQGSEA. This CDR3 comprises 13 residues. The CDR3 nucleotides are TGCAGCGTCGGACAGTCAGTTAATTCACCCCTCCACTTT. Residues: CSVGQSVNSPLHF.

This clonotype has a count of ten or more. The V gene is TRBV7-9, the J gene TRBJ2-2, with D unclear. V lost 8 bases, J lost 2 bases, and 6 bases lay in between. The CDR3 length is 12 residues. CDR1 is SEHNR, CDR2 FQNEAQ, per germline (reference sequence). The CDR3 reads CASQFNTGELFF. CDR3 DNA sequence: TGTGCCAGCCAATTTAACACCGGGGAGCTGTTTTTT.

This clonotype was counted many times. This chain uses TRBV7-9 with TRBJ1-5, with D uncertain. Germline CDR1 is SEHNR and CDR2 is FQNEAQ (reference sequence). The CDR3 has 14 amino acids. V lost 3 bases and J 0 bases, leaving 6 bases between the germline ends. The CDR3 protein is CASSFIDSNQPQHF. CDR3 bases: TGTGCCAGCAGCTTCATCGATAGCAATCAGCCCCAGCATTTT.

A remark on this clonotype: A much larger clone is a single base away; this may be a read error. The V gene is TRBV28, the J gene TRBJ2-7, with D uncertain. The CDR3 has 15 residues. Germline values: CDR1 MDHEN, CDR2 SYDVKM. DNA for the CDR3: TGTGTCAGCAGTGTAGGTACGGGCTTCTCCTACGAGCAGTACTTC. This sequence encodes CVSSVGTGFSYEQYF.

This clonotype came up many times. The V and J genes are TRBV12-3 or TRBV12-4 and TRBJ1-6, with 7 bases aligning to TRBD1. This CDR3 is 15 amino acids long. V was pared by 6 bases and J by 9 bases, with 11 bases of the junction left unmatched. In DNA, the CDR3 is TGTGCCAGCAGGGAACACAGGGGCGGGATTTCACCCCTCCACTTT. This gives the protein CASREHRGGISPLHF.

There are a few counts of this clonotype. The chain recombines TRBV7-6 with TRBJ2-3, with D hard to call. CDR1 is SGHVS, CDR2 FNYEAQ, per germline. The CDR3 sequence is 13 residues long. V lost 5 bases and J 1 base, leaving 7 bases between the germline ends. The CDR3 DNA reads as TGTGCCAGCAGCGGGATACGCACAGATACGCAGTATTTT. It specifies CASSGIRTDTQYF.

This clonotype was recorded a few times. V and J are TRBV20-1 and TRBJ1-1; D gene uncertain. The CDR3 extends over 14 amino acids. From germline, CDR1 is DFQATT and CDR2 SNEGSKA (reference sequence). Trimming stripped 2 bases from V and 1 base from J, with 11 bases between. DNA for the CDR3: TGCAGTGCTAGAACCTTGCGCGAGAACACTGAAGCTTTCTTT. Its translation is CSARTLRENTEAFF.

The sample holds a few counts of this clonotype. The V call is TRBV23-1, the J call TRBJ2-7; TRBD2 matches 8 bases. Being an ORF, TRBV23-1 has a function that is uncertain. V gave up 7 bases and J gave up 3 bases; unmatched junction bases: 29. CDR3 size: 21 residues. CDR3 DNA: TGCGCCAGCACCTTCACCCTTCGGGGCAGTAAAATGGTAGCGGGAAACTACGAGCAGTACTTC. Its translation is CASTFTLRGSKMVAGNYEQYF.

Only a few counts were recorded for this clonotype. The CDR3 DNA reads as TGTGCCAGCAGACGGGAGCCGACCTACGAGCAGTACTTC. Protein: CASRREPTYEQYF. V is TRBV2 and J is TRBJ2-7; D is possibly TRBD2 (6 bases). Trimming took 6 bases from V and 2 from J, leaving 11 bases between them. The germline V gene encodes CDR1 SNHLY and CDR2 FYNNEI. The CDR3 length is 13 residues.

This clonotype was counted ten times or more. This chain links TRBV12-3 or TRBV12-4 with TRBJ1-2; D is perhaps TRBD1 (5 bases). CDR3 size: 13 residues. Trimming stripped 6 bases from V and 4 bases from J, with 12 bases between. The CDR3 DNA sequence: TGTGCCAGCAGCCGTGACAGAGGCTATGGCTACACCTTC. Residues: CASSRDRGYGYTF.

V usage is TRBV20-1 and J usage is TRBJ1-3; no reliable D call. Germline V lookup: CDR1 DFQATT, CDR2 SNEGSKA (reference sequence). The CDR3 covers 14 residues. V lost 5 bases and J 4 bases, leaving 15 bases between the germline ends. For the CDR3, the DNA is TGCAGTGCTCACGTTGTAAATAGGGGAAACACCATATATTTT. Translated, it gives CSAHVVNRGNTIYF.

This clonotype was picked up many times. The chain couples TRBV27 to TRBJ2-7; D gene ambiguous. The CDR3 loop spans 12 amino acids. The V end was cut by 6 bases, the J end by 2 bases, with 8 bases between. The germline gives CDR1 MNHEY, CDR2 SMNVEV (reference sequence). CDR3 residues: CASRSGTYEQYF. The CDR3 DNA sequence: TGTGCCAGCAGATCGGGTACCTACGAGCAGTACTTC.

At least ten counts were recorded for this clonotype. The chain combines TRBV5-1 with TRBJ2-5; 11 bases agree with TRBD1. CDR1 and CDR2 (germline): SGHRS, YFSETQ. V lost 4 bases, J lost 2 bases, and 4 bases stayed unmatched. The length of the CDR3 is 15 residues. DNA of the CDR3: TGCGCCAGCAGCCCGGGGGACAGGGGGCAAGAGACCCAGTACTTC. It specifies CASSPGDRGQETQYF.

This clonotype showed up just a few times. This chain connects TRBV7-2 to TRBJ2-7; possible D gene TRBD2, 6 bases. The CDR3 contains 15 residues. Germline V gene lookup returns CDR1 SGHTA and CDR2 FQGNSA. Trimming cost V 8 bases and J 5 bases, with 22 bases left between them. The CDR3 here is CASGTQAGGADEQYF. CDR3 sequence (DNA): TGTGCCAGCGGAACCCAAGCGGGTGGGGCGGACGAGCAGTACTTC.

This clonotype turned up a few times. V gene TRBV28 combines with J gene TRBJ2-7; D is perhaps TRBD1 (5 bases). Trimming left V 5 bases short and J 5 bases short, with 10 bases between. Looked up from germline, CDR1 is MDHEN and CDR2 is SYDVKM. The CDR3 totals 12 residues. CDR3 coding DNA: TGTGCCAGCAGTCTATCAGGGAACGAGCAGTACTTC. This codes for CASSLSGNEQYF. Together with reference TRBV28 and TRBJ2-7, the CDR3 gives the full variable domain: DVKVTQSSRYLVKRTGEKVFLECVQDMDHENMFWYRQDPGLGLRLIYFSYDVKMKEKGDIPEGYSVSREKKERFSLILESASTNQTSMYLCASSLSGNEQYFGPGTRLTVT.

This clonotype was seen many times. The rearrangement links TRBV6-5 to TRBJ2-3; D unresolved. CDR1 and CDR2 (germline): MNHEY, SVGAGI. The CDR3 length is 15 residues. Trimming took 0 bases from V and 4 from J, leaving 11 bases between them. This CDR3 is CASSYSRTRADTQYF. The CDR3 nucleotides read TGTGCCAGCAGTTACTCAAGAACCCGGGCAGATACGCAGTATTTT.

This clonotype was seen ten or more times. This chain joins TRBV3-1 and TRBJ1-4, with TRBD1 as a possible D gene (5 bases). Trimming cost V 1 base and J 10 bases, with 16 bases left between them. This CDR3 is 15 amino acids long. Germline V gene lookup returns CDR1 LGHDT and CDR2 YNNKEL (reference sequence). CDR3 region: CASSQVGTAEGKLFF. Here the CDR3 DNA reads TGTGCCAGCAGCCAAGTAGGGACCGCGGAGGGAAAACTGTTTTTT.

This clonotype was seen at least ten times. The V call is TRBV20-1, the J call TRBJ2-2; 9 bases agree with TRBD2. The CDR3 length is 15 residues. V dropped 6 bases and J dropped 0; count of bases not matched to a gene: 5. The germline gives CDR1 DFQATT, CDR2 SNEGSKA (reference sequence). CDR3 amino acids: CSAGGRAANTGELFF. The CDR3 DNA reads TGCAGTGCGGGCGGGAGGGCCGCGAACACCGGGGAGCTGTTTTTT.

The table lists this clonotype with a few counts. V usage is TRBV27 and J usage is TRBJ1-2, with TRBD1 as a possible D gene (5 bases). The V and J ends lost 5 bases and 7 bases respectively, with 11 bases between them. Germline loops: CDR1 MNHEY, CDR2 SMNVEV (reference sequence). The CDR3 covers 12 residues. The CDR3 here is CASSLGHGGYTF. CDR3 DNA: TGTGCCAGCAGTCTGGGGCACGGTGGCTACACCTTC.

J is TRBJ2-7 and V is TRBV6-5; a weak D match, TRBD2 (6 bases). CDR3 size: 14 residues. The V end lost 5 bases, the J end lost 2 bases, and 13 bases lay between the germline ends. Germline V gene lookup returns CDR1 MNHEY and CDR2 SVGAGI. This CDR3 is CASSQHAGTYEQYF. CDR3 DNA: TGTGCCAGCAGTCAGCATGCGGGAACCTACGAGCAGTACTTC.

This clonotype was observed a few times. This chain links TRBV6-6 with TRBJ2-5; D perhaps matches TRBD2 (6 bases). In germline, CDR1 is MNHNY, CDR2 SVGAGI (reference sequence). CDR3 length: 12 amino acids. V dropped 7 bases and J dropped 4 bases, with 10 bases sitting between them. The CDR3 is CASTPGGETQYF. The CDR3 bases are TGTGCCAGCACCCCCGGGGGAGAGACCCAGTACTTC.

There are many counts of this clonotype. This rearrangement joins TRBV2 to TRBJ2-2; weak D call: TRBD2 (6 bases). The germline V gene has CDR1 SNHLY and CDR2 FYNNEI. This CDR3 comprises 13 residues. V was pared by 10 bases and J by 3 bases, with 12 bases between. CDR3 loop: CATAREDTGELFF. The DNA of the CDR3 is TGTGCCACTGCGAGGGAGGACACCGGGGAGCTGTTTTTT. Based on the CDR3 plus reference TRBV2 and TRBJ2-2, the full variable domain is EPEVTQTPSHQVTQMGQEVILRCVPISNHLYFYWYRQILGQKVEFLVSFYNNEISEKSEIFDDQFSVERPDGSNFTLKIRSTKLEDSAMYFCATAREDTGELFFGEGSRLTVL.

This clonotype has a count of ten or more. The chain combines TRBV6-5 with TRBJ2-7; D possibly corresponds to TRBD2 (6 bases). Trimming removed 5 bases from V and 6 bases from J, with 17 bases in between. The CDR3 totals 14 residues. In germline, CDR1 is MNHEY, CDR2 SVGAGI. CDR3 region: CASSRTSTSREQYF. CDR3 DNA sequence: TGTGCCAGCAGTCGCACCTCGACTAGTCGCGAGCAGTACTTC.

This clonotype was counted ten times or more. The CDR3 nucleotides are TGTGCCAGCAGTTACGTCGGACAGAACACTGAAGCTTTCTTT. This translates into CASSYVGQNTEAFF. The chain has TRBV6-6 and TRBJ1-1; a weak D match, TRBD1 (5 bases). V was trimmed by 2 bases and J by 1 base, leaving 8 bases between them. This CDR3 is built from 14 residues. Germline-derived CDR1 and CDR2 are MNHNY and SVGAGI (reference sequence).

The V call is TRBV25-1, the J call TRBJ1-6, with TRBD1 matching 11 bases. The V segment lost 6 bases and the J segment 5 bases; nucleotides outside the gene matches: 6. This CDR3 has 16 amino acids. CDR1 is MGHDK and CDR2 is SYGVNS in the germline V gene. The CDR3, as DNA: TGTGCCAGCAGACGAGGACAGGGGGCCGATAATTCACCCCTCCACTTT. Encoded protein: CASRRGQGADNSPLHF.

The sample holds many counts of this clonotype. The J gene is TRBJ2-3, the V gene TRBV19; D possibly corresponds to TRBD2 (5 bases). Germline V gene sequence: CDR1 LNHDA, CDR2 SQIVND (reference sequence). V was shortened by 6 bases and J by 2 bases, with 9 bases between the two germline ends. This CDR3 contains 13 residues. DNA of the CDR3: TGTGCCAGTAGGCCAGCGGCCACAGATACGCAGTATTTT. It specifies CASRPAATDTQYF.

This clonotype was counted ten times or more. The chain has TRBV29-1 and TRBJ1-1, with D unresolved. V was shortened by 7 bases and J by 4 bases, with 10 bases between the two germline ends. Germline V gives CDR1 SQVTM, CDR2 ANQGSEA. The CDR3 loop spans 11 amino acids. The CDR3 reads CSARVLTEAFF. For the CDR3, the DNA is TGCAGCGCTCGGGTCCTCACTGAAGCTTTCTTT. Full variable domain (outside the CDR3, taken from reference TRBV29-1 and TRBJ1-1): SAVISQKPSRDICQRGTSLTIQCQVDSQVTMMFWYRQQPGQSLTLIATANQGSEATYESGFVIDKFPISRPNLTFSTLTVSNMSPEDSSIYLCSARVLTEAFFGQGTRLTVV.

The chain links TRBV25-1 to TRBJ1-4; 7 nucleotides line up with TRBD1. Losses at the gene ends were 6 bases for V and 4 bases for J; bases not matched to a gene: 5. The germline V gene has CDR1 MGHDK and CDR2 SYGVNS. This CDR3 has 14 amino acids. The CDR3 sequence: CASRGQFGNEKLFF. The CDR3 region has the DNA TGTGCCAGCAGGGGACAGTTCGGTAATGAAAAACTGTTTTTT.

This clonotype was seen ten or more times. This rearrangement joins TRBV6-6 to TRBJ2-1; the match to TRBD2 covers 7 bases. Germline assignment: CDR1 MNHNY and CDR2 SVGAGI (reference sequence). This CDR3 is built from 15 residues. After removal of 6 bases from V and 4 bases from J, the junction contained 9 bases not matched to a gene. Here the CDR3 DNA reads TGTGCCAGCAGCCCGCGGGAGCGGGATTACAATGAGCAGTTCTTC. Its translation is CASSPRERDYNEQFF.